The clone carrying this T cell receptor beta chain was found many times. Its target is not known. This entry comes from a study of breast tumors, draining lymph nodes, adjacent tissues. Overall study results and limits: Tumors had less TCR diversity than lymph nodes, more than nontumor tissue. Tumor T cell lymph node origin was a supported hypothesis, not proven. Findings are consistent with lymph node origin and intratumoral expansion of most tumor T cells.

In germline, CDR1 is MGHRA, CDR2 YSYEKL. The trim removed 4 bases at V and 6 bases at J, leaving 8 bases unmatched. The CDR3 has 15 amino acids. Samples came from axillary lymph nodes draining the breast cancer. TCRdb fed the multiplex PCR reads into MiXCR, producing one record per CDR3 protein. Found here are about 230,000 distinct CDR3 sequences, roughly 32% of them singletons; the top ten hold about 1.4%. The chain carries TRBV4-1 and TRBJ2-7, with 11 bases fitting TRBD2. The source of this sequence is a female donor with breast cancer. Some clones in this sample may be carry-over from other donors' samples. The sequenced sample was axillary lymph node tissue. The CDR3 coding sequence is TGCGCCAGCAGCCCTACTAGCGGGAGAATTTGCGAGCAGTACTTC. It translates to CASSPTSGRICEQYF.